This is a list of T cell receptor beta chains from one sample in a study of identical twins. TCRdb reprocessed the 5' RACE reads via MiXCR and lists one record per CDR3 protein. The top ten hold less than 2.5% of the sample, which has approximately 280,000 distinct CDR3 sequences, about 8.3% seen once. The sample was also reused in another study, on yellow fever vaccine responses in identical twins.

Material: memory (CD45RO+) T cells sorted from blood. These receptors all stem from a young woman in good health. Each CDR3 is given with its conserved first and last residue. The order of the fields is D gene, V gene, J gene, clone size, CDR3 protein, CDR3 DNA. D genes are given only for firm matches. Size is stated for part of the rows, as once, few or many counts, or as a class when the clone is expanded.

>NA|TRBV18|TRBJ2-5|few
CASSPYPEETQYF
TGTGCCAGCTCACCATACCCCGAAGAGACCCAGTACTTC
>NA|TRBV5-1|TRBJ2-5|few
CASSLDWQETQYF
TGCGCCAGCAGCTTGGACTGGCAAGAGACCCAGTACTTC
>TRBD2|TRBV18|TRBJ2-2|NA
CASSTVPGLAGVNTGELFF
TGTGCCAGCTCCACTGTGCCGGGACTAGCGGGAGTGAACACCGGGGAGCTGTTTTTT
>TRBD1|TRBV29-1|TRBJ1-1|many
CSVEGQGATEAFF
TGCAGCGTTGAGGGGCAGGGGGCCACTGAAGCTTTCTTT
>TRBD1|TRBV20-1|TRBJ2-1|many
CSARADRDEQFF
TGCAGTGCTAGGGCGGACAGGGATGAGCAGTTCTTC
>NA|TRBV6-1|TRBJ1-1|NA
CASCRENTEAFF
TGTGCCAGCTGCAGGGAGAACACTGAAGCTTTCTTT
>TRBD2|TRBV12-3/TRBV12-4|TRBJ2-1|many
CASSLLLATGAYNEQFF
TGTGCCAGCAGTCTCCTACTAGCGACGGGGGCCTACAATGAGCAGTTCTTC
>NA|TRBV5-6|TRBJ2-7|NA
CASSLTSPYEQYF
TGTGCCAGCAGCTTGACTAGTCCCTACGAGCAGTACTTC
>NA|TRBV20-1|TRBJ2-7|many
CSARATGNEQYF
TGCAGTGCTAGAGCGACAGGCAACGAGCAGTACTTC
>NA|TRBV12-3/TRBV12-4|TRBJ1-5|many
CASSSRGGGIGNQPQHF
TGTGCCAGCAGTAGTCGCGGGGGGGGTATTGGCAATCAGCCCCAGCATTTT
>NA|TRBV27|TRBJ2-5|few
CASSPYPMEGVAYGTQYF
TGTGCCAGCAGTCCCTACCCGATGGAGGGGGTGGCTTATGGGACCCAGTACTTC
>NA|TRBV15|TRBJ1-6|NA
CATSRGRWDPYNSPLHF
TGTGCCACCAGCAGGGGAAGATGGGACCCCTATAATTCACCCCTCCACTTT
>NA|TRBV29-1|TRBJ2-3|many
CSVEDRVGTDTQYF
TGCAGCGTTGAAGATCGGGTCGGCACAGATACGCAGTATTTT
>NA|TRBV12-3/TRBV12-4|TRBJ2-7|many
CASRRAGTYEQYF
TGTGCCAGCAGGAGGGCTGGAACCTACGAGCAGTACTTC
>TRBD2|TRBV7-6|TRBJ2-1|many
CASSLPLAGGQNEQFF
TGTGCCAGCAGCTTACCCCTAGCGGGGGGGCAGAATGAGCAGTTCTTC
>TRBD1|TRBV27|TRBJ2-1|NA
CASRATGASDDEQFF
TGTGCCAGCAGGGCCACAGGGGCTAGTGATGATGAGCAGTTCTTC
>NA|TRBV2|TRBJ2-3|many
CASRYELALGSDTQYF
TGTGCCAGCAGATACGAGCTAGCTTTAGGGTCTGATACGCAGTATTTT
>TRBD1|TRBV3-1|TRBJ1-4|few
CASSLRQGATNEKLFF
TGTGCCAGCAGCTTAAGACAGGGTGCAACTAATGAAAAACTGTTTTTT
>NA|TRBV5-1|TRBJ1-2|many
CASRDLVGDRTYGYTF
TGCGCCAGCAGGGACCTTGTAGGTGACAGGACCTATGGCTACACCTTC
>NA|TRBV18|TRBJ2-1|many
CASSSARYNEQFF
TGTGCCAGCTCATCCGCTAGATACAATGAGCAGTTCTTC
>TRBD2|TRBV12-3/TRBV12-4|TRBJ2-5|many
CASSSRHRGLAGHGVETQYF
TGTGCCAGCAGTTCCCGCCACCGCGGACTAGCGGGACATGGGGTAGAGACCCAGTACTTC
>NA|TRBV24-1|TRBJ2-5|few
CATSGAQETQYF
TGTGCCACTTCAGGGGCCCAAGAGACCCAGTACTTC
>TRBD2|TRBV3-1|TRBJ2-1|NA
CASSQQRLAGANNEQFF
TGTGCCAGCAGCCAACAAAGACTAGCGGGGGCCAACAATGAGCAGTTCTTC
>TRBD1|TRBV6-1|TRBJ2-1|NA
CASSQPGQYNEQFF
TGTGCCAGCAGTCAGCCGGGACAGTACAATGAGCAGTTCTTC
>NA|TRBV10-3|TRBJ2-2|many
CAISEGTTYTGELFF
TGTGCCATCAGTGAAGGGACAACTTACACCGGGGAGCTGTTTTTT
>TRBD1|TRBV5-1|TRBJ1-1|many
CASSPSTGGLGTEAFF
TGCGCCAGCAGCCCTTCGACAGGGGGCTTGGGCACTGAAGCTTTCTTT
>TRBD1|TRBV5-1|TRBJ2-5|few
CASGQGQEEETQYF
TGCGCCAGCGGACAGGGACAGGAGGAAGAGACCCAGTACTTC
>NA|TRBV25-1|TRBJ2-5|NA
CASSETSETQYF
TGTGCCAGCAGTGAAACCTCTGAGACCCAGTACTTC
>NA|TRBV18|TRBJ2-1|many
CASSSQTEKQFF
TGTGCCAGCTCATCGCAGACCGAAAAGCAGTTCTTC
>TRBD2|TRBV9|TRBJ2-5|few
CASSVAPAGARETQYF
TGTGCCAGCAGCGTAGCTCCAGCGGGGGCGCGGGAGACCCAGTACTTC
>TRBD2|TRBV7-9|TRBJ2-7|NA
CASSLGTSPNTYEQYF
TGTGCCAGCAGCCTCGGGACTAGCCCTAATACCTACGAGCAGTACTTC
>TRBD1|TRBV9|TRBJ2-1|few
CASNDGQGGYNEQFF
TGTGCCAGCAACGACGGACAGGGCGGCTACAATGAGCAGTTCTTC
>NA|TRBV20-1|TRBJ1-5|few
CSAMEGSGNQPQHF
TGCAGTGCTATGGAGGGTTCGGGCAATCAGCCCCAGCATTTT
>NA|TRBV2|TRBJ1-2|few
CASREQGSYGYTF
TGTGCCAGCAGGGAACAAGGGTCCTATGGCTACACCTTC
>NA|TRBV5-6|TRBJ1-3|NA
CASSITGTFYGNTIYF
TGTGCCAGCAGCATAACAGGGACTTTTTACGGAAACACCATATATTTT
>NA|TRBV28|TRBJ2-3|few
CASSFGRGRYTQYF
TGTGCCAGCAGTTTTGGTAGGGGGAGATATACGCAGTATTTT
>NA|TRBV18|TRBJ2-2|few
CASSPTVARGTGELFF
TGTGCCAGCTCACCTACAGTTGCGAGAGGCACCGGGGAGCTGTTTTTT
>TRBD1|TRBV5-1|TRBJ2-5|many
CASSWGTGGPQLETQYF
TGCGCCAGCAGCTGGGGGACAGGGGGCCCCCAATTAGAGACCCAGTACTTC
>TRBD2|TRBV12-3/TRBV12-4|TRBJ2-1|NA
CAISWGLGRGSSYNEQFF
TGTGCCATCAGTTGGGGTTTGGGGCGGGGGAGCTCCTACAATGAGCAGTTCTTC
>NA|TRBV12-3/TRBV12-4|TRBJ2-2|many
CASSPAFGTGELFF
TGTGCCAGCAGCCCCGCGTTCGGCACCGGGGAGCTGTTTTTT
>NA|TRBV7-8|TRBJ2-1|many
CASSLGAGPHNEQFF
TGTGCCAGCAGCTTGGGAGCGGGTCCTCACAATGAGCAGTTCTTC
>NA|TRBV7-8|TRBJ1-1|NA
CASSLVVARNTEAFF
TGTGCCAGCAGCTTAGTGGTAGCCAGGAACACTGAAGCTTTCTTT